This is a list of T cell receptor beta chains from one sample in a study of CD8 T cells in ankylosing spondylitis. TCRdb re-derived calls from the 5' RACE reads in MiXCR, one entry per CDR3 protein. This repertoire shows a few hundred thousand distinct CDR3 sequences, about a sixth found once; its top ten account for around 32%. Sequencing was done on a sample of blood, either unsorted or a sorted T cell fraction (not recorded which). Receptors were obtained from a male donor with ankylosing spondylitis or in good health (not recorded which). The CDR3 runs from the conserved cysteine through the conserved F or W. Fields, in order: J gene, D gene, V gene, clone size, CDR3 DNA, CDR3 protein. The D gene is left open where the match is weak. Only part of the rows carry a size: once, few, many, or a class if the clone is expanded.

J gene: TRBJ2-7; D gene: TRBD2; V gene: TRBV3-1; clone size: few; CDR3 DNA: TGTGCCAGCAGCCTTAGCGGGACGGTCCACGAGCAGTACTTC; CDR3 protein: CASSLSGTVHEQYF
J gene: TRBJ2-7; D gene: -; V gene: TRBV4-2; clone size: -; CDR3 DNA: TGTGCCAGCAGCCAAGAGGAACGACCCGACTACGAGCAGTACTTC; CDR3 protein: CASSQEERPDYEQYF
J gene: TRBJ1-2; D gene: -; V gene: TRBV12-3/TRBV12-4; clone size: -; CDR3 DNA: TGTGCCTCGGGCGGTAACTATGGCTACACCTTC; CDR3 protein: CASGGNYGYTF
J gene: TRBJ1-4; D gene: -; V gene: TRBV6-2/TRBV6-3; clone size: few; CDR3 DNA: TGTGCCACCTCCGAAGGGCCTCCGGAAAAACTGTTTTTT; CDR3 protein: CATSEGPPEKLFF
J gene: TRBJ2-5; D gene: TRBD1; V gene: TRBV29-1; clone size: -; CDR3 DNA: TGCAGCACCGACCTAGGGACAGACATACAAGAGACCCAGTACTTC; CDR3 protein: CSTDLGTDIQETQYF
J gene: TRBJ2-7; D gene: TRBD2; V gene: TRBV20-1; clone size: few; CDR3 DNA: TGCAGTGCTAGCCCGGAGCCTAGCGGGATATCCTACGAGCAGTACTTC; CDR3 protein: CSASPEPSGISYEQYF
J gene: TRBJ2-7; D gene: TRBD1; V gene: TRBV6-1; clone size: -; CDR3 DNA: TGTGCCAGCGGAACCGGGACAGGGTTTTCCTACGAGCAGTACTTC; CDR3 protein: CASGTGTGFSYEQYF
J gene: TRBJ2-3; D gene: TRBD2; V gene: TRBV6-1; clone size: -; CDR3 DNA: TGTGCCAGCAGGCCTAGCGGGAGGGACCTACGTCGATACACAGATACGCAGTATTTT; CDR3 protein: CASRPSGRDLRRYTDTQYF
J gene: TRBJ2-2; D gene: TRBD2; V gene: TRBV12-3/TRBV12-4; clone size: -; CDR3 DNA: TGTGCCAGCCATCCCGGGGGAGGGGACACCGGGGAGCTGTTTTTT; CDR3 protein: CASHPGGGDTGELFF
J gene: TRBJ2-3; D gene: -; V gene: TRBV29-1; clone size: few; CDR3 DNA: TGCAGCGTTGAAAAGGAAAGCGGGCCGAGCACAGATACGCAGTATTTT; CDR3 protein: CSVEKESGPSTDTQYF
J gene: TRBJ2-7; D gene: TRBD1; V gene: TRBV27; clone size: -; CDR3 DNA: TGTGCCAGCAGCACTATGGGACAGGGGGGCGACGAGCAGTACTTC; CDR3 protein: CASSTMGQGGDEQYF
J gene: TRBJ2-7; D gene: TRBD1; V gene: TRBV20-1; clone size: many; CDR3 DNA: TGCAGTGCTAGTATACCGGGACAGGGGACCTACGAGCAGTACTTC; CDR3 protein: CSASIPGQGTYEQYF
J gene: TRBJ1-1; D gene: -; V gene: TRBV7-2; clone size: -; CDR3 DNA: TGTGCCAGCAGCTCTTTCGTTGGCACTGAAGCTTTCTTT; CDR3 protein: CASSSFVGTEAFF
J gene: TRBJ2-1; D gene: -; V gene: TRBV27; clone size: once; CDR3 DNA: TGTGCCAGCTCGCGTGAGGGTAGTTTGTTCTTC; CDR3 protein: CASSREGSLFF
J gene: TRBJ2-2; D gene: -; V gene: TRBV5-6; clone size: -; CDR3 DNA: TGTGCCAGCAGCCCGGGACCAGGCGCCGGGGAGCTGTTTTTT; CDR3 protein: CASSPGPGAGELFF
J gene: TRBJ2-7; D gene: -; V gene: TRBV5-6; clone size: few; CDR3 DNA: TGTGCCAGCAGCTTTCCGGGCAAGGCCTACGAGCAGTACTTC; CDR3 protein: CASSFPGKAYEQYF
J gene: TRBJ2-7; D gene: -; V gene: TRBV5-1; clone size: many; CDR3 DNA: TGCGCCAGCTCAGATCTATACGAGCAGTACTTC; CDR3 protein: CASSDLYEQYF
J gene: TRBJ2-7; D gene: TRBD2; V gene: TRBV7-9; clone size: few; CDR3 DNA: TGTGCCAGCATCGACCGGTGGACTAGCGGGAGCTCCTACGAGCAGTACTTC; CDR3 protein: CASIDRWTSGSSYEQYF
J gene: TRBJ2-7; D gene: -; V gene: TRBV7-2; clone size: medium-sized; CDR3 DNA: TGTGCCAGCACCTCCATGTTGGGGGTCTACGAGCAGTACTTC; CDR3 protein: CASTSMLGVYEQYF
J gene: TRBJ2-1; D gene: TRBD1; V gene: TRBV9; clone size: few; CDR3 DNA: TGTGCCAGCAGCGGAGGGGGACAGGGTATCGATGAGCAGTTCTTC; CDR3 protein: CASSGGGQGIDEQFF
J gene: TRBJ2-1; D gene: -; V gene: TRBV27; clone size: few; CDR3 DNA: TGTGCCAGCAGCGCTTCGGGACCCGTTTTGCTTTATGAGCAGTTCTTC; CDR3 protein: CASSASGPVLLYEQFF
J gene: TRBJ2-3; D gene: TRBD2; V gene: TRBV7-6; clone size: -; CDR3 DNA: TGTGCCAGCAGCTCCCACCTGGGACTAGAGGCAGATACGCAGTATTTT; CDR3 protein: CASSSHLGLEADTQYF
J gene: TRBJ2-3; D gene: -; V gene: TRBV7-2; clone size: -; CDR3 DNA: TGTGCCAGCAGCGCCCCTCTCGTTAACATACGCACAGATACGCAGTATTTT; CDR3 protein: CASSAPLVNIRTDTQYF
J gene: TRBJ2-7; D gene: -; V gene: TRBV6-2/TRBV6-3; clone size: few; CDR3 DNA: TGTGCCAGCAGTTACGGGAGGGGGCTCATCTACGAGCAGTACTTC; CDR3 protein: CASSYGRGLIYEQYF
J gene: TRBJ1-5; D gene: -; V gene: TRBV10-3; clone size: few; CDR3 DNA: TGTGCCATCAGTGAGTCGGCAGCTAGCAATCAGCCCCAGCATTTT; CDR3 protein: CAISESAASNQPQHF
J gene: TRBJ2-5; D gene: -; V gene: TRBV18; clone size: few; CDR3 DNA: TGTGCCAGCTCACCACCGGAGTACCAGTACCAAGAGACCCAGTACTTC; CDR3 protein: CASSPPEYQYQETQYF
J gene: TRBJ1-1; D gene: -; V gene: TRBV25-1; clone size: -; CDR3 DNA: TGTGCCAGCGGAGGGTGGGACAACACTGAAGCTTTCTTT; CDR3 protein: CASGGWDNTEAFF
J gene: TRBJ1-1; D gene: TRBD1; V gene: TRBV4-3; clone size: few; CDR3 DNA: TGCGCCAGCAGCCTCAAGGAGGGGGACAGGGCGGTCACTGAAGCTTTCTTT; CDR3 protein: CASSLKEGDRAVTEAFF
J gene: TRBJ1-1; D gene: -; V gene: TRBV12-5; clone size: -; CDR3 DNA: TGTGCTAGTGGTTTGGTAGGGGGAGCTGAAGCTTTCTTT; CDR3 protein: CASGLVGGAEAFF
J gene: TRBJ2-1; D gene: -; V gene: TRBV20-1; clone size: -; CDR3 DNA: TGCAGTGCTAGATTTTACAATGAGCAGTTCTTC; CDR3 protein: CSARFYNEQFF
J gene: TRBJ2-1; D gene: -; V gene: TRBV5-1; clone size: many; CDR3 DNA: TGCGCCAGCGGGATTGTGTCCTACAATGAGCAGTTCTTC; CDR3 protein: CASGIVSYNEQFF
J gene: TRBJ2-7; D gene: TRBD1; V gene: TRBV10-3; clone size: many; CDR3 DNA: TGTGCCATCAGCGATACAGGGGACTACGAGCAGTACTTC; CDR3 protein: CAISDTGDYEQYF